The following is a T cell receptor beta chain sequence with its context. In this sample, this clone turned up a few times. Its antigen has not been determined. No quality values exist for individual bases; no much larger clone is one base distant. The data were obtained in a study of cytomegalovirus exposure and HLA in healthy donors listed by TCRdb under 2017. Regarding the study in general: An earlier analysis of approximately 640 of the donors reported about 250 Gb of sequence data and roughly 110 million unique TCR beta sequences from roughly 180 million T cells. Typing coverage differed by locus: A, B, C, DRB1 and DQB1 were typed in roughly 620-630 donors, DQA1 in 522, DPA1 in 600 to 610, and DPB1 in roughly 450. Genome-wide SNP genotypes for about 65% of the 666 donors were used in a later genetic analysis, which treated that subset as a discovery cohort. An earlier analysis of roughly 580 of the donors used high-throughput TCR beta sequencing to judge whether each TCR beta V gene segment behaved as functional or pseudogenic. To predict cytomegalovirus infection status, the study combined high-throughput TCR immunosequencing, statistical association of individual TCRs with disease status, and machine learning. Using immunosequencing, the study profiled T cell repertoires from about 610 subjects and related those repertoires to cytomegalovirus serostatus. Of the 300 to 400 genotyped donors, over 65% fell in the genetic ancestry cluster associated with self-reported Caucasian donors. In addition to the first cohort of several hundred subjects, a separate validation cohort of 130 or so different subjects was used. An early release that covered several hundred HLA-typed donors contained approximately 300 gigabases of sequencing data and around 85 million unique TCR sequences. Every discovery cohort repertoire had been produced on one sequencing platform. Donor age, sex, ethnicity and CMV serostatus were compiled alongside the repertoire data. The study aimed to test whether cataloging public T cell receptors could reveal signatures of past pathogen exposure. Both class I and class II loci were covered by HLA typing, at four-digit resolution. The later analysis used no new phenotypic data to find candidate immune exposures, relying instead on TCR beta sequences and their occurrence across donors. Five DR-DQ haplotypes were handled as single units for association and clustering because linkage in the cohort was strong. A later analysis re-analyzed previously published TCR beta repertoires from 550 to 700 donors and added high-resolution HLA genotyping to study TCR occurrence patterns. On average, roughly 200,000 unique TCR beta nucleotide sequences were sequenced per donor among fewer than 500 genotyped donors of the cohort, with roughly 18% of those sequences being non-productive. What the study reported, not specific to this receptor: A further reported finding was that TCR beta sequences accurately predicted the HLA-A and HLA-B alleles for most subjects in the first cohort. The classifier was reported to diagnose cytomegalovirus status with high specificity and sensitivity in both the original and validation cohorts. The cohort was sequenced for TCR beta chains only, and without alpha or paired-chain data the features that could be detected were limited. Across donors, most TCR sequences were observed very rarely, whereas some public TCRs were present in many individuals. An earlier analysis of approximately 570 of the donors showed that most TCR beta V segments appeared in productive rearrangements either about 87% or about 30% of the time, which broadly matched IMGT annotations. Some 15 rarely observed V segments, including chromosome 9 orphons, were excluded from the earlier analysis of 550 to 700 of the donors because counts were too low. Specific HLA alleles were associated with 18,000 or so TCR beta sequences at a false discovery rate of 0.05 in a later analysis. A later analysis reported that several top co-occurrence clusters appeared linked to parvovirus B19, influenza, CMV and Epstein-Barr virus. A later analysis found that HLA-associated TCR beta chains were more clonally expanded and had lower generation probabilities than equally common non-associated chains. A cluster of highly shared sequence variants was judged likely to represent a technical artifact of the sequencing pipeline. A few of the identified cytomegalovirus-associated TCR beta chains were confirmed in vitro to be specific for cytomegalovirus antigens. Strong co-occurrence of HLA alleles, especially DR and DQ, made assigning TCR associations to individual alleles difficult. The 87-base-pair reads could not distinguish some IMGT-functional V segments, including TRBV6-2 and TRBV6-3, so those segments were excluded. A total of roughly 160 TCR beta chains were listed by the study as associated with cytomegalovirus. The presence/absence analyses assumed that sequencing depth was roughly uniform across donors, and that assumption may not be true. Because HLA typing was unavailable for some donors at each locus, only the typed subset was used in association tests. Linkage disequilibrium might explain the correlated functional status among segregating V segments, but an unknown experimental factor could not be ruled out. It was suggested by the authors that the approach could potentially be generalized to other disease states and immunological phenotypes. According to a later analysis, TCR association rates differed among HLA loci, with DRB1 alleles showing the most associated TCRs and HLA-C alleles showing the fewest. Immune exposure information for the cohort was limited to CMV serostatus. In a later genetic analysis, a missense DCLRE1C variant was associated with V-gene and J-gene trimming of TCR beta chains, and the association was replicated in an independent cohort. A later analysis found that most CMV-associated TCR beta chains appeared HLA-restricted, with HLA associations seemingly driven largely by CMV exposure. Compared with the 666-donor mean, donors in an Asian-associated ancestry cluster had fewer N-insertions in productive TCRs, according to a later genetic analysis.

The library relied on the immunoSEQ multiplex PCR assay. The multiplex PCR relied on a mix of 60 forward primers for TCR Vbeta segments and 13 reverse primers for TCR Jbeta segments. A multiplex PCR assay on genomic DNA amplified the CDR3 region of rearranged TCR beta genes. The Illumina HiSeq System was used to sequence the amplified TCR beta libraries as 87-base-pair reads. Concerning the study's data processing: In a later analysis, roughly 80 million unique TCR beta chains were counted across the 650 to 750 repertoires, and about 9.9 million of these chains were shared by at least two donors. Raw reads were error-corrected and collapsed into unique sequences with a nearest-neighbor algorithm that merged closely related sequences to remove PCR and sequencing errors. CDR3 sequences were aligned to IMGT reference sequences to assign V, D and J gene segments. Each retained sequence needed at least a six-nucleotide match to both a V gene segment and a J gene segment. A rearrangement was called productive if the CDR3 had no stop codons and remained in frame with V and J, and every other rearrangement was called non-productive. CDR3 was defined by IMGT convention, running from the second conserved V-encoded cysteine to the conserved J-encoded phenylalanine. Sequences without an unambiguous match to a single V gene segment were excluded from the earlier analysis of approximately 560 of the donors. An earlier analysis of several hundred of the donors classified V segments as functional when productive rearrangements were above 56.7% and as segregating when the standard deviation between donors was above 5%. A statistical classification framework was built for diagnosing cytomegalovirus status from the catalog of TCR beta chain sequences. V and J gene assignment, in a later analysis, came from comparing TCR nucleotide sequences with IMGT/GENE-DB human TR gene sequences. In a later analysis, CDR3 sequences and most-parsimonious VDJ recombination scenarios were assigned using the TCRdist pipeline. In a later analysis, every TCR beta chain was defined by the combination of its CDR3 amino acid sequence and its V-gene family, and reads without a unique V-gene family were dropped. A later analysis removed 550 to 700 highly shared, low-generation-probability nucleotide sequences to deal with suspected cross-contamination and a sequencing artifact. In a later analysis, a clonal expansion index was calculated for each public chain from normalized within-repertoire ranks of inferred template counts. In a later analysis, generation probabilities were computed using a VDJ recombination model fitted to out-of-frame rearrangements, and the results were checked against IGoR. In a later analysis, TCR-TCR, TCR-HLA and TCR-CMV co-occurrence was scored with hypergeometric tests, and a repertoire-size bias correction was applied to TCR pairs. False discovery rates were estimated in a later analysis by permuting HLA or CMV assignments 20 times. In a later analysis, co-occurring TCRs were grouped using DBSCAN, with TCRdist sequence similarity added in when clustering inside HLA-allele-positive subsets. Co-occurrence clustering excluded repertoires with fewer than 30,000 or more than 120,000 public chains, plus five with anomalous nucleotide sharing. The table was pulled from immuneACCESS by TCRdb, which kept in-frame rearrangements only. Such tables lose some clones; where checked, under half of the loss comes from unresolved V genes, and the rest has no known cause. The V and J calls and clone size were taken over from that table, and D and trimming were inferred from the DNA. The sample data list 130,000 or so clones, and about 73% of these were observed just once. The top ten clonotypes cover approximately 2% of the sample.

From its cysteine to its phenylalanine, the CDR3 spans 15 amino acids. Only CDR3 DNA is held: 45 bases, read in frame from base 1. V gives up 4 bases and J gives up 7 bases, and the segment between their germline ends measures 17 bases. CDR1 and CDR2 are drawn from the germline V gene: SGHAT, FQNNGV. The cohort consisted of 666 healthy bone marrow donors. At the time of sampling, every cohort member was nominally healthy, though immune exposures that went unrecorded were likely present. The donor was CMV seropositive and was included in the group of some 290 seropositive cohort members. A peripheral blood sample was collected from each donor, and TCR beta sequencing was performed on peripheral blood mononuclear cells. The Qiagen DNeasy Blood Extraction Kit was used to extract genomic DNA from the blood cell samples.

The V gene is TRBV11-2 and the J gene is TRBJ1-3; TRBD1 is possibly the D segment (6 matching bases). This sequence originates from a woman between 40 and 55 years old in good health and CMV-seropositive. Sequenced material: PBMCs. The DNA reads as follows: TGTGCCAGCAGCTCCCGGGACACAGAGGGGAACACCATATATTTT. It specifies CASSSRDTEGNTIYF.